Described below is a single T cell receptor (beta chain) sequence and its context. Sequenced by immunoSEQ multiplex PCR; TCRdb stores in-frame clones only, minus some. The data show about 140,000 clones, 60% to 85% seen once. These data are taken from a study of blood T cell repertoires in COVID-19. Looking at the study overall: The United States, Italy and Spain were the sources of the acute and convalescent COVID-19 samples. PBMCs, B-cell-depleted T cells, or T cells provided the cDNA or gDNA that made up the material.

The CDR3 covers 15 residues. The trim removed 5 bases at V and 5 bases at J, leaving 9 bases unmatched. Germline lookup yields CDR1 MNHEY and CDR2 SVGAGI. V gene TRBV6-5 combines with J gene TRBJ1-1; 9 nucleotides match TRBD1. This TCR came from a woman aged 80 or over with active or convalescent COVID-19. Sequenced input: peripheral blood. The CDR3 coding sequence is TGTGCCAGCAGTCAGGGAACAGGGGGCCGGACTGAAGCTTTCTTT. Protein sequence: CASSQGTGGRTEAFF.